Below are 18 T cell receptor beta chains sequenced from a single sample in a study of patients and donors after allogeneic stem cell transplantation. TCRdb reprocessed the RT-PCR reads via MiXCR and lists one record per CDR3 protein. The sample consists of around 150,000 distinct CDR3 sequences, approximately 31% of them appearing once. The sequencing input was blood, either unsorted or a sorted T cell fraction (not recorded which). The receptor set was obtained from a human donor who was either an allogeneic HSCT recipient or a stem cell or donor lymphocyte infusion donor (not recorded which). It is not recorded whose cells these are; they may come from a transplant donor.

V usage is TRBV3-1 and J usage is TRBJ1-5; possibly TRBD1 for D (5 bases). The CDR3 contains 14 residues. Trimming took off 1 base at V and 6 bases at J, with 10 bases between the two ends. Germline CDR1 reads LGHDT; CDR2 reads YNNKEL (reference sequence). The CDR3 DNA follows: TGTGCCAGCAGCCAAGGGACAATAGGTCAGCCCCAGCATTTT. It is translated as CASSQGTIGQPQHF.

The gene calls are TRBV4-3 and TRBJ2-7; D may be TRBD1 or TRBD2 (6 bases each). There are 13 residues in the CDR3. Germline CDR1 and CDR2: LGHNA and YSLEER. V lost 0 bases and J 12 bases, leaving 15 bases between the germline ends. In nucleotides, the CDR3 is TGCGCCAGCAGCCAAGATCTGCGGGACACCCCGTACTTC. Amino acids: CASSQDLRDTPYF.

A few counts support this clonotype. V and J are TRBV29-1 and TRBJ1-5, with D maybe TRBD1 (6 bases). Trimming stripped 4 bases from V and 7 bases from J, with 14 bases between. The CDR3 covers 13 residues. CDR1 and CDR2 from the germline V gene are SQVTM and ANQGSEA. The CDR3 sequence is CSVVIGRGQPQHF. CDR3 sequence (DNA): TGCAGCGTTGTAATCGGAAGGGGGCAGCCCCAGCATTTT.

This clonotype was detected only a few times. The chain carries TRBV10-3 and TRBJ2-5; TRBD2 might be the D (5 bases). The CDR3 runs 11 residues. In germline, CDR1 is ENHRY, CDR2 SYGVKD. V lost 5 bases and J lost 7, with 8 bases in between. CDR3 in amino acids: CAISTEGTQYF. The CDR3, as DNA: TGTGCCATCAGTACTGAGGGGACCCAGTACTTC.

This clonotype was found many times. CDR3 sequence (DNA): TGTGCCAGCAGTCTCCGACAGAGCCACACTGAAGCTTTCTTT. Amino acids: CASSLRQSHTEAFF. This chain connects TRBV6-2 or TRBV6-3 to TRBJ1-1; D is perhaps TRBD1 (5 bases). The ends were cut back, 5 bases at V and 3 bases at J, with 13 bases in the middle. CDR1 is MNHEY, CDR2 SVGEGT, per germline. There are 14 residues in the CDR3.

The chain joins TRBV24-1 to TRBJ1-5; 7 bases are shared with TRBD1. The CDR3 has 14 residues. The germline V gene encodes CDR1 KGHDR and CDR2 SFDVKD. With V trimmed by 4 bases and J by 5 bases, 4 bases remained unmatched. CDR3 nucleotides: TGTGCCACCAGTGAGCGGAGGGGGCATCAGCCCCAGCATTTT. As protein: CATSERRGHQPQHF.

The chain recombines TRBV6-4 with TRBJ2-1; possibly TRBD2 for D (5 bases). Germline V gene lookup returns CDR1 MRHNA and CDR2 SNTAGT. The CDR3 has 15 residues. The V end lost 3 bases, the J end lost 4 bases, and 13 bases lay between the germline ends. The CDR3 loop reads CASSDKAEAYNEQFF. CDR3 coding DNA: TGTGCCAGCAGTGATAAAGCGGAGGCGTACAATGAGCAGTTCTTC.

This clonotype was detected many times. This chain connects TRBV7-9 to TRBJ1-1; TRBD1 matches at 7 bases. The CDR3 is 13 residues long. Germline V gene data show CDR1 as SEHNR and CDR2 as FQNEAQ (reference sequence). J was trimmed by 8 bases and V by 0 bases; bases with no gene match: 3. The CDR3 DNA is TGTGCCAGCAGCTTAGCGCAACAGGGGGAAGCTTTCTTT. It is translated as CASSLAQQGEAFF.

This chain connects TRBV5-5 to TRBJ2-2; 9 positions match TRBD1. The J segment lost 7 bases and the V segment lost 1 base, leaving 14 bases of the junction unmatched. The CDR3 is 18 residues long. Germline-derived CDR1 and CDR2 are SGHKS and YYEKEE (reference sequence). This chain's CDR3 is CASSLPPLDRGRVGELFF. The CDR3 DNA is TGTGCCAGCAGCTTGCCCCCTTTGGACAGGGGAAGGGTCGGGGAGCTGTTTTTT. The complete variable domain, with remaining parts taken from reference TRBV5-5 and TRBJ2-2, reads DAGVTQSPTHLIKTRGQQVTLRCSPISGHKSVSWYQQVLGQGPQFIFQYYEKEERGRGNFPDRFSARQFPNYSSELNVNALLLGDSALYLCASSLPPLDRGRVGELFFGEGSRLTVL.

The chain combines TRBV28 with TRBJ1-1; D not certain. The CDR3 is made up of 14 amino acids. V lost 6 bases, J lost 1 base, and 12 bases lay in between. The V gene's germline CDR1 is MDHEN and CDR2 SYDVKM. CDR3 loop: CASSPARRNTEAFF. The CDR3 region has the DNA TGTGCCAGCAGCCCAGCACGGAGGAACACTGAAGCTTTCTTT. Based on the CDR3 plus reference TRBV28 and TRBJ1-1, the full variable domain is DVKVTQSSRYLVKRTGEKVFLECVQDMDHENMFWYRQDPGLGLRLIYFSYDVKMKEKGDIPEGYSVSREKKERFSLILESASTNQTSMYLCASSPARRNTEAFFGQGTRLTVV.

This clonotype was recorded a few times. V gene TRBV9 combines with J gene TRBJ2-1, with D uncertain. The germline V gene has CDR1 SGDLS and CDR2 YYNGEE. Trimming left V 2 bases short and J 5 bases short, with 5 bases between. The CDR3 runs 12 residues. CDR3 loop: CASSVRNNEQFF. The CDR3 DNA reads TGTGCCAGCAGCGTCAGAAACAATGAGCAGTTCTTC.

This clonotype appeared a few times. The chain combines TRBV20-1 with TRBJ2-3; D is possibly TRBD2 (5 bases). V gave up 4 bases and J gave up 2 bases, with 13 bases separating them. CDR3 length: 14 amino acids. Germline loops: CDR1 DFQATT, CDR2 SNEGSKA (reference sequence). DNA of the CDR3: TGCAGTGCTATAGCGAGGGTGTTCACAGATACGCAGTATTTT. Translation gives CSAIARVFTDTQYF.

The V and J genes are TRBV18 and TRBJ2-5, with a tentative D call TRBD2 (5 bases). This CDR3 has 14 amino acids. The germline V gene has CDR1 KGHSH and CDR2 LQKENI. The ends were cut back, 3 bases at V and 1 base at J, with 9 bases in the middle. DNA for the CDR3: TGTGCCAGCTCACCTCCGGGGTCCCAAGAGACCCAGTACTTC. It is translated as CASSPPGSQETQYF.

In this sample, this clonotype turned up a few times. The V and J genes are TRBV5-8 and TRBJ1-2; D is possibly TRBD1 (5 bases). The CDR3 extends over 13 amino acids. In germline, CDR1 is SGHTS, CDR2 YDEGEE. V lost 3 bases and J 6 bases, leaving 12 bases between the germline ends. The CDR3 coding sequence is TGTGCCAGCAGCTCCAGGGCGCGGAATGGCTACACCTTC. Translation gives CASSSRARNGYTF.

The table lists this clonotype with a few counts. The CDR3 is CSGGPANTEAFF. The DNA of the CDR3 is TGCAGCGGGGGACCCGCGAACACTGAAGCTTTCTTT. This chain uses TRBV29-1 with TRBJ1-1, with D possibly matching TRBD1 (5 bases). Germline V gene data show CDR1 as SQVTM and CDR2 as ANQGSEA. V was shortened by 7 bases and J by 1 base, with 10 bases between the two germline ends. The CDR3 is made up of 12 amino acids.

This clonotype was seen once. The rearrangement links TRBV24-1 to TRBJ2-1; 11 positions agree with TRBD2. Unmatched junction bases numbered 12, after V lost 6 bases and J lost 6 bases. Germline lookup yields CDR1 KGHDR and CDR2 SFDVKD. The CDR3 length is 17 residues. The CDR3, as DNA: TGTGCCACCAGTCCAAGTCCGGGACTAGCGGTACCCAATGAGCAGTTCTTC. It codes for CATSPSPGLAVPNEQFF.

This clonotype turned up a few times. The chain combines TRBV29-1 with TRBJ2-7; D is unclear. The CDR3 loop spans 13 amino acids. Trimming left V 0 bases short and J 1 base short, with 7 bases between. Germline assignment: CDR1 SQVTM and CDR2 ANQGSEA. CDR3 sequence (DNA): TGCAGCGTTGAAGATCCTGTATCCTACGAGCAGTACTTC. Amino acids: CSVEDPVSYEQYF.

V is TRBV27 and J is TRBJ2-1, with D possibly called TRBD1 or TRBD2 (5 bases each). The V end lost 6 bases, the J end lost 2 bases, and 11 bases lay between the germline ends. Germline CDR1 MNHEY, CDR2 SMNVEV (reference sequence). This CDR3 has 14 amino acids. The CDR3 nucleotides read TGTGCCAGCAGCCTACTAGGGGCCTACAATGAGCAGTTCTTC. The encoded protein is CASSLLGAYNEQFF.